The 27 T cell receptor beta chains listed next were all sequenced from one sample in a study of T cell responses to AZD1222 COVID-19 vaccine. Clones were sequenced by immunoSEQ multiplex PCR, and TCRdb holds only the in-frame ones, with some missing. Of roughly 140,000 clones listed, about 91% are singletons. Sequencing was performed on peripheral blood, taken on day 0 of AZD1222 vaccination. The receptors were sampled from an adult in good health.

This chain uses TRBV11-1 with TRBJ2-5; D call uncertain. Germline V gene sequence: CDR1 SGHAT, CDR2 FQDESV (reference sequence). The CDR3 loop spans 12 amino acids. The ends were cut back, 0 bases at V and 5 bases at J, with 4 bases in the middle. CDR3 nucleotides: TGTGCCAGCAGCTTAGCCGGCGAGACCCAGTACTTC. Translated: CASSLAGETQYF.

The chain couples TRBV10-3 to TRBJ1-2; 7 nucleotides line up with TRBD1. V lost 3 bases, J lost 0 bases, and 1 base stayed unmatched. This CDR3 contains 14 residues. Germline-derived CDR1 and CDR2 are ENHRY and SYGVKD. The CDR3 region is CAISDGTANYGYTF. The CDR3 nucleotides are TGTGCCATCAGTGACGGGACAGCTAACTATGGCTACACCTTC.

Points on this clone: The sample holds other DNA sequences that translate to the same CDR3. The gene calls are TRBV19 and TRBJ2-7, with 7 nucleotides matching TRBD1. V lost 5 bases and J lost 2; bases outside the gene matches: 6. Germline V gives CDR1 LNHDA, CDR2 SQIVND (reference sequence). There are 14 residues in the CDR3. The CDR3 nucleotides read TGTGCCAGTAGTTCGACAGGGACCACCTACGAGCAGTACTTC. This codes for CASSSTGTTYEQYF.

The chain is built from TRBV30 and TRBJ1-3; D not certain. CDR3 size: 13 residues. Germline V gene sequence: CDR1 GTSNPN, CDR2 SVGIG (reference sequence). Trimming took off 5 bases at V and 0 bases at J, with 8 bases between the two ends. CDR3 DNA: TGTGCCTGGGGCGTCGGCTCTGGAAACACCATATATTTT. Protein product: CAWGVGSGNTIYF.

The chain carries TRBV6-1 and TRBJ2-7; possibly TRBD1 or TRBD2 for D (5 bases each). The CDR3 covers 15 residues. V was shortened by 2 bases and J by 2 bases, with 13 bases between the two germline ends. CDR1 and CDR2 from the germline V gene are MNHNS and SASEGT. This CDR3 is CASSERPGSPYEQYF. CDR3 sequence (DNA): TGTGCCAGCAGTGAACGGCCAGGGAGTCCCTACGAGCAGTACTTC.

This clone was picked up a small number of times. The chain has TRBV30 and TRBJ1-1; a possible D gene is TRBD1 (5 bases). The germline CDR1 and CDR2 sequences are GTSNPN and SVGIG (reference sequence). CDR3 length: 17 residues. The ends were cut back, 4 bases at V and 5 bases at J, with 26 bases in the middle. The CDR3 region is CAWTSRQLTYSGTEAFF. In nucleotides, the CDR3 is TGTGCCTGGACCTCTCGACAGCTAACGTATTCTGGGACTGAAGCTTTCTTT.

J is TRBJ2-2 and V is TRBV27, with 11 bases matching TRBD1. V shed 6 bases, J shed 6 bases, and the junction held 3 bases outside the gene matches. Germline V lookup: CDR1 MNHEY, CDR2 SMNVEV (reference sequence). This CDR3 spans 14 amino acids. As DNA, the CDR3 is TGTGCCAGCAGGCCGGGACAGGGGGCCGGGGAGCTGTTTTTT. This codes for CASRPGQGAGELFF.

The CDR3 sequence: CASSPAGRGHTEAFF. As DNA, the CDR3 is TGTGCCAGCAGCCCGGCAGGGCGGGGACACACTGAAGCTTTCTTT. The chain combines TRBV5-4 with TRBJ1-1, with a tentative D call TRBD1 (5 bases). From germline, CDR1 is SGHNT and CDR2 YYREEE (reference sequence). The CDR3 loop spans 15 amino acids. The germline V and J ends were trimmed by 4 bases and 3 bases, with 16 bases remaining between them.

The gene calls are TRBV5-5 and TRBJ2-5, with TRBD1 identical over 7 bases. The CDR3 consists of 16 residues. Germline loops: CDR1 SGHKS, CDR2 YYEKEE (reference sequence). V trimming: 4 bases; J trimming: 5 bases; junction bases outside the gene matches: 14. The CDR3 bases are TGTGCCAGCAGCCTGACCGGGACAGCCTCTCGGGAGACCCAGTACTTC. It is translated as CASSLTGTASRETQYF.

This chain uses TRBV19 with TRBJ2-1, with D perhaps TRBD1 or TRBD2 (5 bases each). The CDR3 loop spans 14 amino acids. Trimming stripped 4 bases from V and 10 bases from J, with 17 bases between. CDR1 is LNHDA, CDR2 SQIVND, per germline (reference sequence). CDR3 sequence (DNA): TGTGCCAGTAGTAGACGGGACCAGGCCGACGAGCAGTTCTTC. Its translation is CASSRRDQADEQFF.

The chain uses TRBV5-1 and TRBJ2-3; TRBD2 aligns across 9 bases. The CDR3 covers 14 residues. The J segment lost 6 bases and the V segment lost 2 bases, leaving 4 bases of the junction unmatched. The V gene's germline CDR1 is SGHRS and CDR2 YFSETQ. Here the CDR3 reads CASSFSGSLDTQYF. The CDR3 region has the DNA TGCGCCAGCAGCTTTAGCGGGAGTTTGGATACGCAGTATTTT.

The J gene is TRBJ2-5, the V gene TRBV5-1; 9 nucleotides match TRBD2. CDR1 and CDR2 from the germline V gene are SGHRS and YFSETQ. J was trimmed by 1 base and V by 6 bases; bases with no gene match: 7. The CDR3 length is 15 residues. This CDR3 is CASNPLAGPQETQYF. The CDR3 coding sequence is TGCGCCAGCAACCCGCTAGCGGGGCCCCAAGAGACCCAGTACTTC.

This rearrangement joins TRBV11-3 to TRBJ2-7; TRBD1 matches at 10 bases. There are 15 residues in the CDR3. Trimming at V came to 5 bases and at J to 3 bases, leaving 7 bases not matched to a gene. Per germline, CDR1 SGHNT and CDR2 YENEEA. The CDR3 loop is CASSPGQGLSYEQYF. CDR3 DNA sequence: TGTGCCAGCAGCCCGGGACAGGGGCTGAGCTACGAGCAGTACTTC.

This clone was observed a handful of times. This sequence joins TRBV28 and TRBJ2-1; D unresolved. This CDR3 comprises 11 residues. Germline V lookup: CDR1 MDHEN, CDR2 SYDVKM. The V and J ends lost 4 bases and 9 bases respectively, with 7 bases between them. This CDR3 reads CASSSVLEQFF. CDR3 DNA: TGTGCCAGCAGTTCCGTTCTTGAGCAGTTCTTC.

This clone has a single count. This chain joins TRBV28 and TRBJ1-2; D is uncertain. This CDR3 comprises 12 residues. With 4 bases removed from V and 5 bases from J, the gap between germline ends came to 8 bases. From germline, CDR1 is MDHEN and CDR2 SYDVKM. The CDR3 reads CASSSSGYGYTF. Here the CDR3 DNA reads TGTGCCAGCAGTTCCTCCGGGTATGGCTACACCTTC.

The chain couples TRBV6-5 to TRBJ2-1, with 11 bases matching TRBD1. Germline V gives CDR1 MNHEY, CDR2 SVGAGI. CDR3 length: 15 residues. Trimming cost V 5 bases and J 8 bases; bases outside gene matches: 8. The CDR3 DNA follows: TGTGCCAGCAGTCGGACAGGGGGCGCGATCCATGAGCAGTTCTTC. Its translation is CASSRTGGAIHEQFF.

The chain couples TRBV3-1 (or the pseudogene TRBV3-2) to TRBJ2-1; D is ambiguous. Looked up from germline, CDR1 is LGHDT and CDR2 is YNNKEL (reference sequence). This CDR3 has 18 residues. Deletions cut 0 bases from V and 7 bases from J, with 22 bases between. The CDR3 bases are TGTGCCAGCAGCCAAGAGATGTATACGGGCAAGGTTGGGAATGAGCAGTTCTTC. Translating it yields CASSQEMYTGKVGNEQFF.

The V call is TRBV4-1, the J call TRBJ2-3; TRBD2 is a possible D gene (5 bases). CDR1 and CDR2 (germline): MGHRA, YSYEKL. The CDR3 sequence is 16 residues long. The V gene lost 3 bases and the J gene lost 1 base, with 14 bases spanning the gap. The CDR3 region has the DNA TGCGCCAGCAGCCAGGGCTTGAGGGCTGGCACAGATACGCAGTATTTT. It translates to CASSQGLRAGTDTQYF.

The V gene is TRBV27, the J gene TRBJ1-2, with 8 nucleotides matching TRBD1. CDR3 length equals 15 residues. The junction had 16 bases not matched to a gene; V was cut back by 6 bases and J by 10 bases. In germline, CDR1 is MNHEY, CDR2 SMNVEV (reference sequence). The CDR3, as DNA: TGTGCCAGCAGATTGACAGGGGAAGGCGTACATGTCTACACCTTC. This encodes CASRLTGEGVHVYTF.

The V gene is TRBV7-2, the J gene TRBJ1-5; D is perhaps TRBD1 (5 bases). The CDR3 is 16 amino acids. V was pared by 5 bases and J by 0 bases, with 14 bases between. Germline V gives CDR1 SGHTA, CDR2 FQGNSA. This chain's CDR3 is CASSPPGLPSNQPQHF. The CDR3 bases are TGTGCCAGCAGCCCCCCGGGACTGCCTAGCAATCAGCCCCAGCATTTT.

The chain carries TRBV5-4 and TRBJ2-2; 8 nucleotides agree with TRBD2. With 6 bases clipped from V and 2 bases from J, the junction kept 9 bases outside the gene matches. CDR3 length equals 16 residues. Germline CDR1 is SGHNT and CDR2 is YYREEE (reference sequence). The CDR3 sequence is CASKKTGTSNTGELFF. The CDR3, as DNA: TGTGCCAGCAAGAAAACCGGGACTAGTAACACCGGGGAGCTGTTTTTT. Together with reference TRBV5-4 and TRBJ2-2, the CDR3 gives the full variable domain: ETGVTQSPTHLIKTRGQQVTLRCSSQSGHNTVSWYQQALGQGPQFIFQYYREEENGRGNFPPRFSGLQFPNYSSELNVNALELDDSALYLCASKKTGTSNTGELFFGEGSRLTVL.

The V and J genes are TRBV3-1 (or the pseudogene TRBV3-2) and TRBJ2-3; D unresolved. Looked up from germline, CDR1 is LGHDT and CDR2 is YNNKEL (reference sequence). Between the trimmed V and J ends, which lost 3 bases and 11 bases, there was a span of 12 bases. The CDR3 runs 12 residues. The CDR3 reads CASSHFGEMQYF. Written as DNA, the CDR3 is TGTGCCAGCAGCCATTTTGGGGAAATGCAGTATTTT.

This clone was seen a handful of times. Here the CDR3 reads CAWSLTGTGRWTVEQFF. DNA of the CDR3: TGTGCCTGGAGCCTTACCGGGACAGGGAGATGGACGGTGGAGCAGTTCTTC. The rearrangement joins TRBV30 to TRBJ2-1; 9 nucleotides line up with TRBD1. The trim removed 3 bases at V and 10 bases at J, leaving 19 bases unmatched. CDR1 and CDR2 (germline): GTSNPN, SVGIG (reference sequence). CDR3 length: 17 residues. Using reference TRBV30 and TRBJ2-1 for the parts outside the CDR3, the full variable domain is SQTIHQWPATLVQPVGSPLSLECTVEGTSNPNLYWYRQAAGRGLQLLFYSVGIGQISSEVPQNLSASRPQDRQFILSSKKLLLSDSGFYLCAWSLTGTGRWTVEQFFGPGTRLTVL.

This clone has just a few counts. The V and J genes are TRBV29-1 and TRBJ1-2, with 8 bases identical to TRBD1. The germline CDR1 and CDR2 sequences are SQVTM and ANQGSEA. The CDR3 covers 11 residues. V dropped 5 bases and J dropped 8; count of bases not matched to a gene: 4. This CDR3 is CSVPDRGGYTF. The CDR3 nucleotides read TGCAGCGTTCCCGACAGGGGAGGCTACACCTTC. Drawing the rest from reference TRBV29-1 and TRBJ1-2, the complete variable domain is SAVISQKPSRDICQRGTSLTIQCQVDSQVTMMFWYRQQPGQSLTLIATANQGSEATYESGFVIDKFPISRPNLTFSTLTVSNMSPEDSSIYLCSVPDRGGYTFGSGTRLTVV.

V gene TRBV7-8 combines with J gene TRBJ2-6; 7 bases agree with TRBD1. The CDR3 consists of 17 residues. Germline CDR1 SGHVS, CDR2 FQNEAQ. J gave up 1 base and V 5 bases, and 8 bases lay outside the gene matches. The CDR3: CASSPGQSRSGANVLTF. CDR3 nucleotides: TGTGCCAGCAGCCCGGGACAGAGTCGGTCTGGGGCCAACGTCCTGACTTTC.

This chain joins TRBV28 and TRBJ2-7; possibly TRBD2 for D (6 bases). Per the germline V gene, CDR1 is MDHEN and CDR2 is SYDVKM. The CDR3 loop spans 15 amino acids. V was pared by 3 bases and J by 1 base, with 13 bases between. The CDR3 region is CASSFAGQGSYEQYF. DNA of the CDR3: TGTGCCAGCAGTTTCGCGGGGCAGGGTTCCTACGAGCAGTACTTC.

CDR3 coding DNA: TGTGCCAGCAGACCCTCGGGACAGGGCGCTGAAGCTTTCTTT. Amino acid sequence: CASRPSGQGAEAFF. The J gene is TRBJ1-1, the V gene TRBV28, with 9 bases that match TRBD1. The CDR3 covers 14 residues. Germline trimming cut 6 bases from V and 6 bases from J; bases unmatched to any gene: 8. Germline V gives CDR1 MDHEN, CDR2 SYDVKM. Combining the CDR3 with reference TRBV28 and TRBJ1-1 gives the whole variable domain DVKVTQSSRYLVKRTGEKVFLECVQDMDHENMFWYRQDPGLGLRLIYFSYDVKMKEKGDIPEGYSVSREKKERFSLILESASTNQTSMYLCASRPSGQGAEAFFGQGTRLTVV.